The clone carrying this T cell receptor beta chain was observed a handful of times. Its specificity is unknown. The CDR3 regions of TCR beta were amplified from RNA transcripts. A set of HTBI primers served as the primers for a first-round RT-PCR of the TCR CDR3. Using its own MiXCR run on the multiplex PCR reads, TCRdb lists one record per CDR3 protein. Of some 440,000 distinct CDR3 sequences listed, approximately 15% are singletons. This record belongs to a study of T cells in Graves' hyperthyroidism and ophthalmopathy. Points from the study as a whole: It was a median 6.5 months before onset that the model predicted ophthalmopathy. Researchers found most expanded thyroid clonotypes above 0.001 in blood as well.

CDR1 is LGHDT and CDR2 is YNNKEL in the germline V gene (reference sequence). V was pared by 3 bases and J by 3 bases, with 10 bases of the junction left unmatched. The CDR3 runs 17 residues. The chain uses TRBV3-1 and TRBJ2-2; TRBD1 aligns across 7 bases. The sequence came from a woman aged 18-30 years with Graves' hyperthyroidism. Sequencing was performed on blood. The DNA of the CDR3 is TGTGCCAGCAGCCAGCCCAGGACAGGAACAGACACCGGGGAGCTGTTTTTT. Residues: CASSQPRTGTDTGELFF.